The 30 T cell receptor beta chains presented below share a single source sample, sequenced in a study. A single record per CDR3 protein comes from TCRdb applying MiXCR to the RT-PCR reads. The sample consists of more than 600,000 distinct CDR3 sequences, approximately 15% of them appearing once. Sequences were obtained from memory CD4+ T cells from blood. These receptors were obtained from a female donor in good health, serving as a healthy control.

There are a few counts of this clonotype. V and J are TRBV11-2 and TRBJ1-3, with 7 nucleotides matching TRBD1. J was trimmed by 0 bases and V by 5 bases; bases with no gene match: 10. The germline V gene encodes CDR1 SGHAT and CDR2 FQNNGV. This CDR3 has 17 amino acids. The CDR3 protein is CASSPRLGQISGNTIYF. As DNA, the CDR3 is TGTGCCAGCAGCCCCCGGTTGGGACAGATCTCTGGAAACACCATATATTTT.

The CDR3 coding sequence is TGTGCCAGCAGCGTAGAAGGTAGACAAGAGACCCAGTACTTC. Its protein is CASSVEGRQETQYF. The V gene is TRBV9, the J gene TRBJ2-5; D call uncertain. The V and J ends lost 0 bases and 2 bases respectively, with 8 bases between them. Germline V gene data show CDR1 as SGDLS and CDR2 as YYNGEE. CDR3 length: 14 residues.

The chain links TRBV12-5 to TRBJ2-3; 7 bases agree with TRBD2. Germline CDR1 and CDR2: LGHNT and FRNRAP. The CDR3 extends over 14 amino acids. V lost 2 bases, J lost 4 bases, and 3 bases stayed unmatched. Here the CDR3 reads CASGLSAGADTQYF. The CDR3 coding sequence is TGTGCTAGTGGTTTGTCTGCGGGAGCAGATACGCAGTATTTT.

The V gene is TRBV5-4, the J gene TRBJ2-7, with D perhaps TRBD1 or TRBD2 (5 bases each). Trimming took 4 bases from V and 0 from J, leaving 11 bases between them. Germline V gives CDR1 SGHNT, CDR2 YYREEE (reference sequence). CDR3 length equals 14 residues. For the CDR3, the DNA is TGTGCCAGCAGCGACCGGGACGGCTCCTACGAGCAGTACTTC. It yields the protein CASSDRDGSYEQYF. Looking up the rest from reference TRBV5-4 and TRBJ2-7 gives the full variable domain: ETGVTQSPTHLIKTRGQQVTLRCSSQSGHNTVSWYQQALGQGPQFIFQYYREEENGRGNFPPRFSGLQFPNYSSELNVNALELDDSALYLCASSDRDGSYEQYFGPGTRLTVT.

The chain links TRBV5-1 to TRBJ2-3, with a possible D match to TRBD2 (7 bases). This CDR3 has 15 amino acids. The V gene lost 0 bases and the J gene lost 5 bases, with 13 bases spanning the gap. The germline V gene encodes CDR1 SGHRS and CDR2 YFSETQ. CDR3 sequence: CASSLVGGLRDTQYF. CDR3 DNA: TGCGCCAGCAGCTTGGTCGGGGGGCTGAGAGATACGCAGTATTTT.

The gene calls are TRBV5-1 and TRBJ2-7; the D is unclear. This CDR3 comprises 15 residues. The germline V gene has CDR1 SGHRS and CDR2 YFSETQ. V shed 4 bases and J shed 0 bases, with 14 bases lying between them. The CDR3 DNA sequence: TGCGCCAGCAGCCCCCGTAGGTCTACCTCCTACGAGCAGTACTTC. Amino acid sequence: CASSPRRSTSYEQYF.

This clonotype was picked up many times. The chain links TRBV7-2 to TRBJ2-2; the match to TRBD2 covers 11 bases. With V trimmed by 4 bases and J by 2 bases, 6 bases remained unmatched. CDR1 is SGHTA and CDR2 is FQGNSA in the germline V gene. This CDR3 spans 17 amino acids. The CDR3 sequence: CASSSRTSGQNTGELFF. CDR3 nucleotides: TGTGCCAGCAGCTCTAGGACTAGCGGGCAAAACACCGGGGAGCTGTTTTTT.

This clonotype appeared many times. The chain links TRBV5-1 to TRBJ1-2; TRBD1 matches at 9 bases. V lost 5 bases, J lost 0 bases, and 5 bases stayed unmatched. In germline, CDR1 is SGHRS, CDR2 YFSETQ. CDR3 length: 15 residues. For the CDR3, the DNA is TGCGCCAGCAGTTTGACAGGGGGACCTAACTATGGCTACACCTTC. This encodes CASSLTGGPNYGYTF. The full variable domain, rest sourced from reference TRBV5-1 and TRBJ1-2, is KAGVTQTPRYLIKTRGQQVTLSCSPISGHRSVSWYQQTPGQGLQFLFEYFSETQRNKGNFPGRFSGRQFSNSRSEMNVSTLELGDSALYLCASSLTGGPNYGYTFGSGTRLTVV.

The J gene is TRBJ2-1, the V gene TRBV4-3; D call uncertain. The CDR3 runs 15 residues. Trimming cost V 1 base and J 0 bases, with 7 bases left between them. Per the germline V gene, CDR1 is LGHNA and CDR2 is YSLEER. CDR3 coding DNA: TGCGCCAGCAGCCAAGGGCCGAGCTCCTACAATGAGCAGTTCTTC. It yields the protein CASSQGPSSYNEQFF.

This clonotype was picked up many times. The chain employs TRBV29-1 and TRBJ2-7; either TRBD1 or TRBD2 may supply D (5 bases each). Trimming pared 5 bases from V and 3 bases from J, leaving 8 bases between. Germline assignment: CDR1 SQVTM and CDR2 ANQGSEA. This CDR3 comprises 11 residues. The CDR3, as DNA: TGCAGCGTTCGGGACGGCTACGAGCAGTACTTC. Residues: CSVRDGYEQYF.

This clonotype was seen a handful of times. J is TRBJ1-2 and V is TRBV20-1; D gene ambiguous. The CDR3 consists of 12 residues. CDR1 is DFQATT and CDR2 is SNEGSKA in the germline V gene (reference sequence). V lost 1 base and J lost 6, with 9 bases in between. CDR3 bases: TGCAGTGCTAGAGCACCAGCAGATGGCTACACCTTC. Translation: CSARAPADGYTF.

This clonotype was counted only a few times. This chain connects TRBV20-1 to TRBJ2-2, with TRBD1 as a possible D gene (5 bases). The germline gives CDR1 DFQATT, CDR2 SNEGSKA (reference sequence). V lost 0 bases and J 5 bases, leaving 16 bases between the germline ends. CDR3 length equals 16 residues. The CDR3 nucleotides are TGCAGTGCTAGAGACTACCGAGTCAAGGGGACCGGGGAGCTGTTTTTT. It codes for CSARDYRVKGTGELFF.

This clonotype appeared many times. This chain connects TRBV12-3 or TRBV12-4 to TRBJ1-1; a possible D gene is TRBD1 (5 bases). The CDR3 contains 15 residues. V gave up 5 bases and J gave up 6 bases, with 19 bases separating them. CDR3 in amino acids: CASSPEKGWRAEAFF. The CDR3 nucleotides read TGTGCCAGCAGTCCCGAGAAGGGGTGGCGTGCTGAAGCTTTCTTT.

In nucleotides, the CDR3 is TGTGCCAGCTCCTACGGGGGGATGATCACTGAAGCTTTCTTT. It yields the protein CASSYGGMITEAFF. The chain carries TRBV18 and TRBJ1-1; a weak D match, TRBD1 (5 bases). V dropped 6 bases and J dropped 4 bases, with 15 bases sitting between them. CDR1 and CDR2 (germline): KGHSH, LQKENI. The length of the CDR3 is 14 residues.

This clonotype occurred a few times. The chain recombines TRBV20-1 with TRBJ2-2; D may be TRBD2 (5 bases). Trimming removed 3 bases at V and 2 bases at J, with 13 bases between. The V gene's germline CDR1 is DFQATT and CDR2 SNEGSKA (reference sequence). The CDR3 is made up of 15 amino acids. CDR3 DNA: TGCAGTGCTAGTAAGAGGACTTCAAACACCGGGGAGCTGTTTTTT. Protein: CSASKRTSNTGELFF.

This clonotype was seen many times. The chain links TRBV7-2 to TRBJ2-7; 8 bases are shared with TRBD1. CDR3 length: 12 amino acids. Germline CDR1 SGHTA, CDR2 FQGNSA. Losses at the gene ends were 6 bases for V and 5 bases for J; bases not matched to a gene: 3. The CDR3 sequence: CASSPGGHEQYF. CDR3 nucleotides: TGTGCCAGCAGTCCAGGGGGCCACGAGCAGTACTTC. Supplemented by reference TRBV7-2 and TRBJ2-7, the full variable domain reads GAGVSQSPSNKVTEKGKDVELRCDPISGHTALYWYRQSLGQGLEFLIYFQGNSAPDKSGLPSDRFSAERTGGSVSTLTIQRTQQEDSAVYLCASSPGGHEQYFGPGTRLTVT.

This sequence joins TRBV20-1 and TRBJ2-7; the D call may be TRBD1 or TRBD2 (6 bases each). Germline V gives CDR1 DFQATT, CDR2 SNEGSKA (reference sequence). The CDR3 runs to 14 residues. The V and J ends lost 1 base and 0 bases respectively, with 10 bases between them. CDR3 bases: TGCAGTGCTAGAGGGTCGGGGGCCTCCTACGAGCAGTACTTC. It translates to CSARGSGASYEQYF.

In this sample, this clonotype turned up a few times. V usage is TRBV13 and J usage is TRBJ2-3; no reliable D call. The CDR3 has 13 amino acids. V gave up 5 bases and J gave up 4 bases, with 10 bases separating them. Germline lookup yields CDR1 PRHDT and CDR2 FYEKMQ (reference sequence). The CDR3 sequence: CASSPSSPDTQYF. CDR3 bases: TGTGCCAGCAGCCCAAGCTCCCCAGATACGCAGTATTTT. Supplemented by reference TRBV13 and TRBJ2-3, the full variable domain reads AAGVIQSPRHLIKEKRETATLKCYPIPRHDTVYWYQQGPGQDPQFLISFYEKMQSDKGSIPDRFSAQQFSDYHSELNMSSLELGDSALYFCASSPSSPDTQYFGPGTRLTVL.

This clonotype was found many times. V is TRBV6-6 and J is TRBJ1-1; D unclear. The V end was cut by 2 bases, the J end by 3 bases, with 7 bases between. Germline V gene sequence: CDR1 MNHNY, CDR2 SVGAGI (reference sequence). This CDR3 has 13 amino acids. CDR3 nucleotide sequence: TGTGCCAGCAGTTACGGGAGTTACACTGAAGCTTTCTTT. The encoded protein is CASSYGSYTEAFF.

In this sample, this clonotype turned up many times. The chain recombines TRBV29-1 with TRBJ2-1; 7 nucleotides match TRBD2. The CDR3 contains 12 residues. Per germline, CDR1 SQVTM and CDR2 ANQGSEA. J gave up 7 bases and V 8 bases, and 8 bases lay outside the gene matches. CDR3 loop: CSCGRGDNEQFF. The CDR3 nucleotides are TGCAGCTGCGGGAGAGGAGATAATGAGCAGTTCTTC.

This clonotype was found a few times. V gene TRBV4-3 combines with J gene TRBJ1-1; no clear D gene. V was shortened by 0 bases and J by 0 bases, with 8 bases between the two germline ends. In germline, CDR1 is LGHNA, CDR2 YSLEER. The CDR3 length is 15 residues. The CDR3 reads CASSQDPLMNTEAFF. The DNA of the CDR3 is TGCGCCAGCAGCCAAGATCCGCTTATGAACACTGAAGCTTTCTTT.

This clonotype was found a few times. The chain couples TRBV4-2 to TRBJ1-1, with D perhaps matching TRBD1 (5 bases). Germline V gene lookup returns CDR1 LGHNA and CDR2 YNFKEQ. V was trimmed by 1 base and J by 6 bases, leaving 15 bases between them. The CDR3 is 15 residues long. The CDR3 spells CASSQAMAGRAEAFF. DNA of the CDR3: TGTGCCAGCAGCCAAGCGATGGCAGGGAGGGCTGAAGCTTTCTTT.

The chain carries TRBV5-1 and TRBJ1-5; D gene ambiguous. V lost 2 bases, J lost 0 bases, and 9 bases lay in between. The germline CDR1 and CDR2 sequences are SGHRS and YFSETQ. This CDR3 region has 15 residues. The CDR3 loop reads CASSFDDPSNQPQHF. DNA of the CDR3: TGCGCCAGCAGCTTTGACGATCCTAGCAATCAGCCCCAGCATTTT. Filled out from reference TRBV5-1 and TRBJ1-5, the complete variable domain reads KAGVTQTPRYLIKTRGQQVTLSCSPISGHRSVSWYQQTPGQGLQFLFEYFSETQRNKGNFPGRFSGRQFSNSRSEMNVSTLELGDSALYLCASSFDDPSNQPQHFGDGTRLSIL.

The DNA of the CDR3 is TGTGCCAGCAGTTTCTGGGAGGGTACCACTGAAGCTTTCTTT. Translation: CASSFWEGTTEAFF. This sequence joins TRBV12-3 or TRBV12-4 and TRBJ1-1; D remains ambiguous. This CDR3 is built from 14 residues. V gave up 3 bases and J gave up 4 bases, with 12 bases separating them.

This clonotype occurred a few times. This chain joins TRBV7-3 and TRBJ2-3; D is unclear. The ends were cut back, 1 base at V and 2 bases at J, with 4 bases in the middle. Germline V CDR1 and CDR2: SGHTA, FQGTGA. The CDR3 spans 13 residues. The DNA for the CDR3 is TGTGCCAGCAGCTTAATGGTCACAGATACGCAGTATTTT. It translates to CASSLMVTDTQYF.

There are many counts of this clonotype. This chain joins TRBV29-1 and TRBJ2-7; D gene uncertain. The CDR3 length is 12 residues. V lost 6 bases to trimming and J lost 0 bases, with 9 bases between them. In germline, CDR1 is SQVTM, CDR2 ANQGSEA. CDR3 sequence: CSVITVSYEQYF. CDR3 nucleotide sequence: TGCAGCGTGATAACAGTCTCCTACGAGCAGTACTTC.

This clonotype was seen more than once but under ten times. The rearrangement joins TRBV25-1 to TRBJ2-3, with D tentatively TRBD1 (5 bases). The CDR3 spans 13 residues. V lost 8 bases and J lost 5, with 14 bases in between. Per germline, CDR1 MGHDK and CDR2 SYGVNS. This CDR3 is CASPTQGEDTQYF. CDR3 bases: TGTGCCAGCCCGACCCAGGGTGAAGATACGCAGTATTTT.

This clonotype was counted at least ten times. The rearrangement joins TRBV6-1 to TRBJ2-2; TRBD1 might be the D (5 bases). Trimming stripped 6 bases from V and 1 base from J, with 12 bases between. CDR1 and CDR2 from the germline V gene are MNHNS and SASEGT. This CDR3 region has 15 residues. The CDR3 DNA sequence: TGTGCCAGCAGCCGCAGGGCCGGGAACACCGGGGAGCTGTTTTTT. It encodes CASSRRAGNTGELFF.

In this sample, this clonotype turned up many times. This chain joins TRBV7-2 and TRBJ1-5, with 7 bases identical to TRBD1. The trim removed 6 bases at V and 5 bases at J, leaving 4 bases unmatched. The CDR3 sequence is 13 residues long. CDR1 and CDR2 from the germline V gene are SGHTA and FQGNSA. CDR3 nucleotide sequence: TGTGCCAGCAGTCCACAGGGGTATCAGCCCCAGCATTTT. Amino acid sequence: CASSPQGYQPQHF. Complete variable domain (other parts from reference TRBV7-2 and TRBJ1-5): GAGVSQSPSNKVTEKGKDVELRCDPISGHTALYWYRQSLGQGLEFLIYFQGNSAPDKSGLPSDRFSAERTGGSVSTLTIQRTQQEDSAVYLCASSPQGYQPQHFGDGTRLSIL.

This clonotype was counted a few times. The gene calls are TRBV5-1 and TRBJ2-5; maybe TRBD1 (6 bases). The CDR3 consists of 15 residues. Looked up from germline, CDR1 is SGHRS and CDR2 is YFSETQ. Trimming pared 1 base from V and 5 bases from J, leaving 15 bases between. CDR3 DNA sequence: TGCGCCAGCAGCTTGAGAGGGTCACAGGGTGAGACCCAGTACTTC. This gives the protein CASSLRGSQGETQYF.